This T cell receptor (beta chain) was obtained from a study of cytomegalovirus exposure and HLA in healthy donors. CDR1 is SQVTM, CDR2 ANQGSEA, per germline. V was pared by 1 base and J by 0 bases, with 5 bases of the junction left unmatched. The CDR3 covers 15 residues. Points on this clone: Its matching antigen is unknown.

PCR primers comprised 60 Vbeta and 13 Jbeta primers. Sequenced by immunoSEQ multiplex PCR; TCRdb stores in-frame clones only, minus some. The sample yields 150,000 to 200,000 clones, almost 85% seen once. The study's findings and limits: Common viral pathogens seemed to be connected with several of the most significant clusters, according to a later analysis. In vitro data verified a few CMV-associated chains as specific for CMV antigens. Cytomegalovirus association was assigned to about 150 TCR beta chains.

The clonotype comes from a woman aged 50 to 60 in good health and CMV-seronegative. What was sequenced was PBMCs. The chain joins TRBV29-1 to TRBJ1-1; 7 bases agree with TRBD1. This CDR3 reads CSVEGKTGLNTEAFF. Written as DNA, the CDR3 is TGCAGCGTTGAAGGGAAGACAGGGTTGAACACTGAAGCTTTCTTT.